The 18 T cell receptor beta chains below all came from one sample that was sequenced in a study of patients and donors after allogeneic stem cell transplantation. TCRdb reprocessed the RT-PCR reads via MiXCR and lists one record per CDR3 protein. The sample lists approximately 900 distinct CDR3 sequences; approximately 20% were seen once. The source material was blood, either unsorted or a sorted T cell fraction (not recorded which). Every receptor here comes from a human donor who was either an allogeneic HSCT recipient or a stem cell or donor lymphocyte infusion donor (not recorded which). It is not recorded whose cells these are; they may come from a transplant donor.

By frequency in the sample, this clonotype is large (0.1 to 1%). The chain employs TRBV5-1 and TRBJ2-2; 7 bases line up with TRBD1. Germline CDR1 reads SGHRS; CDR2 reads YFSETQ. The CDR3 loop spans 16 amino acids. After removal of 0 bases from V and 0 bases from J, the junction contained 2 bases not matched to a gene. CDR3 DNA sequence: TGCGCCAGCAGCTTGGGACAGGGAACGAACACCGGGGAGCTGTTTTTT. This translates into CASSLGQGTNTGELFF.

V and J are TRBV7-2 and TRBJ1-2; D gene ambiguous. The CDR3 sequence is 14 residues long. V was clipped by 1 base and J by 4 bases, with 10 bases between them. Germline lookup yields CDR1 SGHTA and CDR2 FQGNSA. The CDR3 loop is CASSLEGASYGYTF. CDR3 DNA sequence: TGTGCCAGCAGCTTAGAGGGAGCGTCCTATGGCTACACCTTC.

The rearrangement joins TRBV5-1 to TRBJ2-5, with D perhaps assigned TRBD1 or TRBD2 (5 bases each). The CDR3 sequence is 14 residues long. CDR1 and CDR2 from the germline V gene are SGHRS and YFSETQ. Trimming cost V 3 bases and J 2 bases, with 11 bases left between them. The CDR3 DNA follows: TGCGCCAGCAGCTCTGGTGAGGGGCAAGAGACCCAGTACTTC. This codes for CASSSGEGQETQYF.

V usage is TRBV27 and J usage is TRBJ1-6, with D possibly TRBD1 on 5 matching bases. This CDR3 spans 20 amino acids. Trimming pared 3 bases from V and 1 base from J, leaving 22 bases between. Germline V gene data show CDR1 as MNHEY and CDR2 as SMNVEV (reference sequence). The CDR3 nucleotides read TGTGCCAGCAGTTTGATGTCGAGAGTTATCGGGGCGTCCTATAATTCACCCCTCCACTTT. Encoded protein: CASSLMSRVIGASYNSPLHF.

In this sample, this clonotype turned up a few times. V is TRBV2 and J is TRBJ2-5; no definite D call. This CDR3 has 10 residues. The V and J ends lost 5 bases and 7 bases respectively, with 5 bases between them. Germline CDR1 reads SNHLY; CDR2 reads FYNNEI. This CDR3 reads CASSLGTQYF. The CDR3 DNA reads as TGTGCCAGCAGTCTCGGGACCCAGTACTTC. The variable domain in full, completed from reference TRBV2 and TRBJ2-5, reads EPEVTQTPSHQVTQMGQEVILRCVPISNHLYFYWYRQILGQKVEFLVSFYNNEISEKSEIFDDQFSVERPDGSNFTLKIRSTKLEDSAMYFCASSLGTQYFGPGTRLLVL.

This clonotype was observed a handful of times. V gene TRBV20-1 combines with J gene TRBJ2-2; D gene uncertain. The V gene's germline CDR1 is DFQATT and CDR2 SNEGSKA (reference sequence). Trimming stripped 3 bases from V and 0 bases from J, with 11 bases between. This CDR3 region has 15 residues. The CDR3 DNA follows: TGCAGTGCTAGGGGTGACGCAACGAACACCGGGGAGCTGTTTTTT. Encoded protein: CSARGDATNTGELFF.

Only a few counts were recorded for this clonotype. This chain joins TRBV28 and TRBJ2-3; the D gene could be TRBD1 or TRBD2 (5 bases each). V was pared by 5 bases and J by 0 bases, with 9 bases between. The CDR3 runs 14 residues. The germline V gene has CDR1 MDHEN and CDR2 SYDVKM. CDR3: CASSPGDSTDTQYF. DNA for the CDR3: TGTGCCAGCAGTCCCGGGGACAGCACAGATACGCAGTATTTT.

This clonotype was observed a handful of times. V and J are TRBV11-3 and TRBJ2-7, with D unclear. Trimming pared 2 bases from V and 5 bases from J, leaving 4 bases between. CDR1 is SGHNT and CDR2 is YENEEA in the germline V gene. The CDR3 is made up of 11 amino acids. The CDR3 DNA sequence: TGTGCCAGCAGCTTAACAGACGAGCAGTACTTC. Translation: CASSLTDEQYF.

The chain combines TRBV6-2 or TRBV6-3 with TRBJ2-1, with D uncertain. The CDR3 runs 10 residues. From germline, CDR1 is MNHEY and CDR2 SVGEGT. V was pared by 8 bases and J by 8 bases, with 7 bases between. CDR3 nucleotides: TGTGCCAGCGGTGCCCATGAGCAGTTCTTC. Its protein is CASGAHEQFF.

This clonotype was seen more than once but under ten times. V gene TRBV20-1 combines with J gene TRBJ1-1, with a tentative D call TRBD1 (6 bases). Between the trimmed V and J ends, which lost 3 bases and 4 bases, there was a span of 9 bases. Germline V gene data show CDR1 as DFQATT and CDR2 as SNEGSKA (reference sequence). This CDR3 is 12 amino acids long. Here the CDR3 reads CSASRGGTEAFF. The CDR3 DNA reads as TGCAGTGCTAGCAGAGGGGGCACTGAAGCTTTCTTT.

The chain is built from TRBV7-9 and TRBJ1-6; TRBD1 is a possible D gene (6 bases). V gave up 5 bases and J gave up 8 bases, with 16 bases separating them. The V gene's germline CDR1 is SEHNR and CDR2 FQNEAQ (reference sequence). The CDR3 sequence is 15 residues long. The CDR3 DNA reads as TGTGCCAGCAGCCAATCAGGGGCTGGTCATTCACCCCTCCACTTT. Its protein is CASSQSGAGHSPLHF.

By its share, this clonotype is large. This chain joins TRBV20-1 and TRBJ2-1, with D perhaps matching TRBD2 (5 bases). V dropped 1 base and J dropped 0 bases, with 10 bases sitting between them. The germline V gene has CDR1 DFQATT and CDR2 SNEGSKA (reference sequence). The length of the CDR3 is 15 residues. This CDR3 is CSARGRLSSYNEQFF. The DNA for the CDR3 is TGCAGTGCTAGAGGTCGACTAAGCTCCTACAATGAGCAGTTCTTC.

This clonotype showed up just a few times. This sequence joins TRBV6-5 and TRBJ2-6; 10 bases align to TRBD1. V was clipped by 6 bases and J by 2 bases; unmatched bases: 7. This CDR3 spans 17 amino acids. In germline, CDR1 is MNHEY, CDR2 SVGAGI. CDR3 protein: CASSGDRGQAGANVLTF. In DNA form, the CDR3 reads TGTGCCAGCAGCGGAGACAGGGGGCAGGCTGGGGCCAACGTCCTGACTTTC.

This clonotype is classed as large. This chain joins TRBV6-1 and TRBJ2-7; no reliable D call. The CDR3 consists of 12 residues. CDR1 and CDR2 (germline): MNHNS, SASEGT. The ends were cut back, 0 bases at V and 4 bases at J, with 4 bases in the middle. The CDR3 nucleotides are TGTGCCAGCAGTGAAGCGGGATACGAGCAGTACTTC. It encodes CASSEAGYEQYF.

The chain carries TRBV30 and TRBJ2-7; D gene unclear. Per germline, CDR1 GTSNPN and CDR2 SVGIG (reference sequence). The V end lost 0 bases, the J end lost 4 bases, and 13 bases lay between the germline ends. CDR3 length: 14 residues. The CDR3 loop is CAWSVATGNYEQYF. CDR3 nucleotide sequence: TGTGCCTGGAGTGTAGCCACTGGGAATTACGAGCAGTACTTC.

The V gene is TRBV7-3, the J gene TRBJ2-2; D gene ambiguous. The germline V gene has CDR1 SGHTA and CDR2 FQGTGA. With 5 bases removed from V and 2 bases from J, the gap between germline ends came to 9 bases. The CDR3 covers 14 residues. The CDR3 reads CASSPGPNTGELFF. The CDR3 region has the DNA TGTGCCAGCAGCCCGGGTCCTAACACCGGGGAGCTGTTTTTT.

This clonotype was recorded once. The rearrangement uses TRBV5-1 and TRBJ2-3; 7 bases are a match to TRBD1. Germline trimming cut 7 bases from V and 5 bases from J; bases unmatched to any gene: 16. There are 16 residues in the CDR3. Germline V gene sequence: CDR1 SGHRS, CDR2 YFSETQ. In DNA, the CDR3 is TGCGCCAGCGGACTCCAAACAGGGGCCGCAAGAGATACGCAGTATTTT. This gives the protein CASGLQTGAARDTQYF.

This clonotype has a single count. A far larger clone is one base from this, pointing to a likely read error. This chain uses TRBV6-1 with TRBJ2-1, with D maybe TRBD1 (5 bases). The CDR3 has 11 amino acids. Germline lookup yields CDR1 MNHNS and CDR2 SASEGT. Between the trimmed V and J ends, which lost 11 bases and 5 bases, there was a span of 10 bases. CDR3 nucleotide sequence: TGTGCCGGCACAGGTAACAATGAGCAGTTCTTC. Translated: CAGTGNNEQFF.